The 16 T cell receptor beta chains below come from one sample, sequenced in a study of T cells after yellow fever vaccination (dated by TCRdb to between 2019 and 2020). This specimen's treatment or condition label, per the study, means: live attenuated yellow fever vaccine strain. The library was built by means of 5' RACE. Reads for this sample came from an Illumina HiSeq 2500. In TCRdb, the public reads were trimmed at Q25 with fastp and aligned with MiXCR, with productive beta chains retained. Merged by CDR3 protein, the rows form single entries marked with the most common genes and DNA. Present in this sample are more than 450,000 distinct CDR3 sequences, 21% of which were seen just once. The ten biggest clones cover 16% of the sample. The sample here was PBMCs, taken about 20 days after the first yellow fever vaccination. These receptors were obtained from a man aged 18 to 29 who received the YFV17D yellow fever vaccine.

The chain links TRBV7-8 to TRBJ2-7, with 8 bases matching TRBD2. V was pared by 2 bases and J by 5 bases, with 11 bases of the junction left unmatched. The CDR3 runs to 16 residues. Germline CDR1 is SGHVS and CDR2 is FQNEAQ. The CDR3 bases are TGTGCCAGCAGCTTACTAGCGGGTGGTTTAGAGGACGAGCAGTACGTC. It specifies CASSLLAGGLEDEQYV.

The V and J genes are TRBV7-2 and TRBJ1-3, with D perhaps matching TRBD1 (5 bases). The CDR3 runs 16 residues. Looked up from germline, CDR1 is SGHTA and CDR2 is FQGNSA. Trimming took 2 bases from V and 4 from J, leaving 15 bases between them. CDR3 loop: CASSLNGRELGNTIYF. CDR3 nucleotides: TGTGCCAGCAGCTTAAACGGCAGGGAGTTGGGAAACACCATATATTTT.

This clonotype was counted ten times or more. The CDR3 bases are TGTGCCAGCAGTGTGGTCGCAGATACGCAGTATTTT. Residues: CASSVVADTQYF. The genes are TRBV9 and TRBJ2-3; D gene ambiguous. This CDR3 has 12 amino acids. The germline V gene has CDR1 SGDLS and CDR2 YYNGEE. Trimming removed 5 bases from V and 4 bases from J, with 8 bases in between.

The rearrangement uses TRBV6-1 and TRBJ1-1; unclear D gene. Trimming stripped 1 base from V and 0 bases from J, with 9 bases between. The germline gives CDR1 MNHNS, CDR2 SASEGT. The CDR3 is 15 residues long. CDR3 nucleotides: TGTGCCAGCAGTGAAGACAAGATCATGAACACTGAAGCTTTCTTT. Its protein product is CASSEDKIMNTEAFF.

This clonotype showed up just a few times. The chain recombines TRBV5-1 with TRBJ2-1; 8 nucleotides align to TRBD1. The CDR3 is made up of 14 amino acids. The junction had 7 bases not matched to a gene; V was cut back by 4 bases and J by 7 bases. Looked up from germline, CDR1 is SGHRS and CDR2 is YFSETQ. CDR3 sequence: CASSGGRGRNEQFF. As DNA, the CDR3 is TGCGCCAGCAGCGGTGGCAGGGGGCGGAATGAGCAGTTCTTC.

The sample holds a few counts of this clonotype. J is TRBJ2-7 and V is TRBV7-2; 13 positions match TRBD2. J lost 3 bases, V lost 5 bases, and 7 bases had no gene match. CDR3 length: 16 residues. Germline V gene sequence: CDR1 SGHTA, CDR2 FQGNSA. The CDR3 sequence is CASSVGTSGDGYEQYF. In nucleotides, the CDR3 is TGTGCCAGCAGCGTCGGGACTAGCGGGGACGGCTACGAGCAGTACTTC.

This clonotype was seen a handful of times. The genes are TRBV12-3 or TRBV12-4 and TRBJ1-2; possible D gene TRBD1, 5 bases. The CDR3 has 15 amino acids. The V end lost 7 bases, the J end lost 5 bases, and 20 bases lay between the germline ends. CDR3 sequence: CASKNTGTLAYGYTF. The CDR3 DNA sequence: TGTGCCAGCAAAAACACCGGGACGCTTGCTTATGGCTACACCTTC.

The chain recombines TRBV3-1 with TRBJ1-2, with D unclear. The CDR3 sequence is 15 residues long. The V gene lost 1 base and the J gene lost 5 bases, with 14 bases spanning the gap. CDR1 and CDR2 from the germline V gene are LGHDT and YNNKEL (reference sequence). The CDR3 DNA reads TGTGCCAGCAGCCAAGGAAGAGTAGGGAGATATGGCTACACCTTC. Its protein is CASSQGRVGRYGYTF.

CDR3 bases: TGTGCCAGTAGCCACCGACAGGGCCTTCACGAGCAGTACTTC. Translating gives CASSHRQGLHEQYF. The rearrangement uses TRBV19 and TRBJ2-7, with 7 nucleotides matching TRBD1. V lost 6 bases, J lost 5 bases, and 10 bases stayed unmatched. CDR3 length: 14 amino acids. The germline V gene encodes CDR1 LNHDA and CDR2 SQIVND (reference sequence).

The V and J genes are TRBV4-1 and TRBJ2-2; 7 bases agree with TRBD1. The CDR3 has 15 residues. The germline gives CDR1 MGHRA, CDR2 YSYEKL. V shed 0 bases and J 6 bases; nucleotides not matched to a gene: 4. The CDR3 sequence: CASSQEHRGAGELFF. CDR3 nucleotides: TGCGCCAGCAGCCAAGAGCACAGGGGTGCCGGGGAGCTGTTTTTT.

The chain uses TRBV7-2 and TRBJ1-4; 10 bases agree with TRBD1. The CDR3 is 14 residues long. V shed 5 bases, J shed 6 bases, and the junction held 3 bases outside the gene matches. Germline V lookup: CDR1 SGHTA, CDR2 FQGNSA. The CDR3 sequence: CASSQDRGDEKLFF. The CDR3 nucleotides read TGTGCCAGCAGCCAGGACAGGGGGGATGAAAAACTGTTTTTT.

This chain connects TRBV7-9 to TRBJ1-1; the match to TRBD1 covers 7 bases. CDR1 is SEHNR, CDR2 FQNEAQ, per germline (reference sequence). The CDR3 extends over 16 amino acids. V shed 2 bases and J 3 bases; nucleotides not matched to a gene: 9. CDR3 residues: CASSLSPDGQDTEAFF. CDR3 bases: TGTGCCAGCAGCTTATCTCCCGACGGACAGGACACTGAAGCTTTCTTT.

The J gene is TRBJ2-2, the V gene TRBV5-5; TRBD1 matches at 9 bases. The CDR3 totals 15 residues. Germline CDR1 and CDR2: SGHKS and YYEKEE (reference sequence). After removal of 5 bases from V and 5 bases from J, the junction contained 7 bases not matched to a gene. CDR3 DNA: TGTGCCAGCAGTAATCATGGACAGGGGACCGGGGAGCTGTTTTTT. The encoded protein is CASSNHGQGTGELFF.

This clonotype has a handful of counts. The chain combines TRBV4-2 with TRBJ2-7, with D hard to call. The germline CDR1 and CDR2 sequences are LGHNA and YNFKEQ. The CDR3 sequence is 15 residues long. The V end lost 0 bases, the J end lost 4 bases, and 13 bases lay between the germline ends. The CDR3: CASSQDGNGPYEQYV. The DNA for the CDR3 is TGTGCCAGCAGCCAAGATGGGAACGGGCCATACGAGCAGTACGTC.

The CDR3 here is CASSLDRTSSYNEQFF. The CDR3 DNA reads TGTGCCAGCAGCCTCGACAGGACGAGCTCCTACAATGAGCAGTTCTTC. The chain recombines TRBV5-5 with TRBJ2-1; TRBD1 might be the D (6 bases). The CDR3 runs to 16 residues. The germline CDR1 and CDR2 sequences are SGHKS and YYEKEE (reference sequence). Trimming stripped 4 bases from V and 0 bases from J, with 14 bases between. The variable domain in full, completed from reference TRBV5-5 and TRBJ2-1, reads DAGVTQSPTHLIKTRGQQVTLRCSPISGHKSVSWYQQVLGQGPQFIFQYYEKEERGRGNFPDRFSARQFPNYSSELNVNALLLGDSALYLCASSLDRTSSYNEQFFGPGTRLTVL.

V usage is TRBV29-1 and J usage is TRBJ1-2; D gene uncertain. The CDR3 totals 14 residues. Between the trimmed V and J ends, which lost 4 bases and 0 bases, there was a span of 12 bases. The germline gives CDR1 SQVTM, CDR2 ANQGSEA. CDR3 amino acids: CSVARRTSNYGYTF. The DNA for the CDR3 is TGCAGCGTTGCGCGTCGCACCTCTAACTATGGCTACACCTTC.